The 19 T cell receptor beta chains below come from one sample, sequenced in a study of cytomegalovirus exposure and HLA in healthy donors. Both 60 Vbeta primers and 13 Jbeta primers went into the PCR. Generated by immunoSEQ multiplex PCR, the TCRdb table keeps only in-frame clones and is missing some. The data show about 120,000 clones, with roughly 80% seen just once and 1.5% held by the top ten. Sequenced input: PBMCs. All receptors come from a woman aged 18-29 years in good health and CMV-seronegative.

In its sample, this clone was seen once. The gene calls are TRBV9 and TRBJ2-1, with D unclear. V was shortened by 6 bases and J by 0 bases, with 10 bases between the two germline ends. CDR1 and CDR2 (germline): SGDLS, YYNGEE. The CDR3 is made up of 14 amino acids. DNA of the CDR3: TGTGCCAGCACCCCACTAAGCTCCTACAATGAGCAGTTCTTC. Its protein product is CASTPLSSYNEQFF.

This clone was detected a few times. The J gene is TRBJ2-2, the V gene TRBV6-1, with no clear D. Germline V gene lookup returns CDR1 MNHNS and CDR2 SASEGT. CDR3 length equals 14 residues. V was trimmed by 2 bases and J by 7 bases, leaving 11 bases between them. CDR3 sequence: CASSEREDLGELFF. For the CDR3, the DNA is TGTGCCAGCAGTGAAAGAGAAGATCTCGGGGAGCTGTTTTTT.

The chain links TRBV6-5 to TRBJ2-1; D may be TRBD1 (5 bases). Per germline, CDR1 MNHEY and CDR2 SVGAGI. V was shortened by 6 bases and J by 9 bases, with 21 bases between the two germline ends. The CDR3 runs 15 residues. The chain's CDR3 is CASRFGADRFSEQFF. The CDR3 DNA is TGTGCCAGCAGGTTTGGGGCGGATCGGTTCAGTGAGCAGTTCTTC.

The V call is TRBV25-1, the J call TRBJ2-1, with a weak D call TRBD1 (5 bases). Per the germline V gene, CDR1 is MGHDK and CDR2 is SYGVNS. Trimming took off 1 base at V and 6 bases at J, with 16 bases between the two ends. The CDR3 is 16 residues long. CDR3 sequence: CASSEWAPGNLNEQFF. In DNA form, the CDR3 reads TGTGCCAGCAGTGAATGGGCCCCAGGGAACCTCAATGAGCAGTTCTTC.

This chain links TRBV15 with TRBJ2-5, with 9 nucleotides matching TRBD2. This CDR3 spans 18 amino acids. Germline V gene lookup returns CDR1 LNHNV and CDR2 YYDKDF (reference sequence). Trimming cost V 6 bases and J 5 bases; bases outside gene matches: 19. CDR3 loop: CATRWGLAGRGGLETQYF. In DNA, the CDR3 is TGTGCCACCAGATGGGGGCTAGCGGGGAGGGGGGGACTGGAGACCCAGTACTTC.

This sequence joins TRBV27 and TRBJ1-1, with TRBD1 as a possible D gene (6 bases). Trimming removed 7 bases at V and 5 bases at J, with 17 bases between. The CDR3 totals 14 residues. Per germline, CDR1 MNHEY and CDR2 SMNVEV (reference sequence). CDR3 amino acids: CASTQFGGATEAFF. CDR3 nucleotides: TGTGCCAGCACCCAGTTCGGGGGGGCGACTGAAGCTTTCTTT.

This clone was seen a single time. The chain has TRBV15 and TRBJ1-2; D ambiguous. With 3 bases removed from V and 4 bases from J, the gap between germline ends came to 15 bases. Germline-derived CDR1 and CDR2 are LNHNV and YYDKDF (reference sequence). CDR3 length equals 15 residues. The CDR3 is CATSSPWEGSYGYTF. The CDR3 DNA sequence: TGTGCCACCAGCAGCCCTTGGGAGGGTTCCTATGGCTACACCTTC.

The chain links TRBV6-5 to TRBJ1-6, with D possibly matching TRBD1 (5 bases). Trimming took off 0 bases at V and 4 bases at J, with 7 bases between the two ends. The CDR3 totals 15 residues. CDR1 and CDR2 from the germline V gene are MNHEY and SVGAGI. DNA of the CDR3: TGTGCCAGCAGTTACTCGGCAGGGTATAATTCACCCCTCCACTTT. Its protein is CASSYSAGYNSPLHF.

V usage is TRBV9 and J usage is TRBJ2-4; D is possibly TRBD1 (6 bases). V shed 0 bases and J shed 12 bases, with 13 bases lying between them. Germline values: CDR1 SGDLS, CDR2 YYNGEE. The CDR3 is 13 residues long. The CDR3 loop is CASSVGGGDSQYF. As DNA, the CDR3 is TGTGCCAGCAGCGTAGGAGGGGGAGACAGTCAGTACTTC.

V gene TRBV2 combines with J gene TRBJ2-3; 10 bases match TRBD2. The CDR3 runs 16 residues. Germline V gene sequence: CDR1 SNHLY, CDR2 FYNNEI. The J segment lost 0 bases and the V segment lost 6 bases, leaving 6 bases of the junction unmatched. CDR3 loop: CASRGGAGGSTDTQYF. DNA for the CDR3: TGTGCCAGCAGGGGGGGAGCGGGAGGGAGCACAGATACGCAGTATTTT.

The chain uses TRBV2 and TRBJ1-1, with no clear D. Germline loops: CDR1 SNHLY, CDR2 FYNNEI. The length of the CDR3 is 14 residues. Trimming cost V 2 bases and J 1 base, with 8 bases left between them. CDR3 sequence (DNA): TGTGCCAGCAGTGAACCGTCAGGGAACACTGAAGCTTTCTTT. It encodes CASSEPSGNTEAFF. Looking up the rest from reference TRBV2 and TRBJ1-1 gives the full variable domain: EPEVTQTPSHQVTQMGQEVILRCVPISNHLYFYWYRQILGQKVEFLVSFYNNEISEKSEIFDDQFSVERPDGSNFTLKIRSTKLEDSAMYFCASSEPSGNTEAFFGQGTRLTVV.

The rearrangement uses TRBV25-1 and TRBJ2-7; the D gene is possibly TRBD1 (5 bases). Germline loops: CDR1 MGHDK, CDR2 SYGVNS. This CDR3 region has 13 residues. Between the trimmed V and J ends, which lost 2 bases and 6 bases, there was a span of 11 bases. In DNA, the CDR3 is TGTGCCAGCAGTGAAGCAGGGAAAAGCGAGCAGTACTTC. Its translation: CASSEAGKSEQYF.

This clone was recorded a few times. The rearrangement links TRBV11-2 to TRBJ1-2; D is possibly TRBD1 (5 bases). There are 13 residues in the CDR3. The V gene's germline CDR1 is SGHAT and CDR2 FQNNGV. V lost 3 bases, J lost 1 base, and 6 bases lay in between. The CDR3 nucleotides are TGTGCCAGCAGCTTTGACAGTAACTATGGCTACACCTTC. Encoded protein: CASSFDSNYGYTF.

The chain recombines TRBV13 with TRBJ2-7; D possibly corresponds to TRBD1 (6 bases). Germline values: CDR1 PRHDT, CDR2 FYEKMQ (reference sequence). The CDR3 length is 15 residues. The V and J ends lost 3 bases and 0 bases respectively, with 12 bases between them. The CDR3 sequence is CASSFGQLPSYEQYF. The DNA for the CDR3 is TGTGCCAGCAGCTTCGGACAGCTACCCTCCTACGAGCAGTACTTC.

CDR3 coding DNA: TGCGCCAGCAGCGGGTCGTTGGTCGGGGAGACCCAGTACTTC. It specifies CASSGSLVGETQYF. This chain uses TRBV5-1 with TRBJ2-5; D is undetermined. The CDR3 is 14 residues long. Germline CDR1 SGHRS, CDR2 YFSETQ. Trimming took 4 bases from V and 5 from J, leaving 15 bases between them.

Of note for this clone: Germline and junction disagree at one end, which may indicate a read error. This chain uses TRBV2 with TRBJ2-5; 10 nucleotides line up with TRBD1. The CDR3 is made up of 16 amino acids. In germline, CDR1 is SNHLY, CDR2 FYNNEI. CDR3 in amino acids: CASSDETGGIMEIQYF. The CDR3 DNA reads TGTGCCAGCAGTGACGAGACAGGGGGCATTATGGAGATCCAGTACTTC.

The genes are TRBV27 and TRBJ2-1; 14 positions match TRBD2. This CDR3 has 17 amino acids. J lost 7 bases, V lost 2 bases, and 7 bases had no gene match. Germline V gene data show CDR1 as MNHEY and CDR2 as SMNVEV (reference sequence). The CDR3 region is CASSLEEGLAGVNEQFF. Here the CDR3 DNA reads TGTGCCAGCAGTTTAGAGGAGGGACTAGCGGGAGTAAATGAGCAGTTCTTC.

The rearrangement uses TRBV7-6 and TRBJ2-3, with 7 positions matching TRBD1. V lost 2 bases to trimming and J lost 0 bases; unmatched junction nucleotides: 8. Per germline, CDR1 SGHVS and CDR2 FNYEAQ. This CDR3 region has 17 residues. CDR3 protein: CASSLTGTVYSTDTQYF. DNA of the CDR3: TGTGCCAGCAGCTTAACGGGGACAGTCTATAGCACAGATACGCAGTATTTT.

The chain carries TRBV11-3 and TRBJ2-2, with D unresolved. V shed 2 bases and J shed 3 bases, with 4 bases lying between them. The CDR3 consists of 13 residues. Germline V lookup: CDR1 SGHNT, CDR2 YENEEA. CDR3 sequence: CASSLHYTGELFF. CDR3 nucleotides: TGTGCCAGCAGCTTACATTACACCGGGGAGCTGTTTTTT.